A single sample gave rise to the 11 T cell receptor beta chains below, sequenced in a study of shared clonotypes between healthy human individuals. Sequencing used immunoSEQ multiplex PCR; TCRdb keeps in-frame clones, though not all of them. The table records about 2 million clones, 85% to 95% of them present only once. What was sequenced was naive CD4+ T cells sorted from blood. Subset noted: CD45RA+ positively selected. Every receptor here comes from a man younger than 30 in good health.

The genes are TRBV5-5 and TRBJ2-1; D unclear. Per germline, CDR1 SGHKS and CDR2 YYEKEE (reference sequence). The CDR3 is 14 residues long. V gave up 0 bases and J gave up 3 bases, with 7 bases separating them. As DNA, the CDR3 is TGTGCCAGCAGCTTGGGGCCTAGCTACAATGAGCAGTTCTTC. It is translated as CASSLGPSYNEQFF.

This sequence joins TRBV10-3 and TRBJ1-2; no definite D call. There are 13 residues in the CDR3. Germline V CDR1 and CDR2: ENHRY, SYGVKD. Between the trimmed V and J ends, which lost 5 bases and 4 bases, there was a span of 11 bases. DNA for the CDR3: TGTGCCATCAGTTTGAACAACCCCTATGGCTACACCTTC. Amino acids: CAISLNNPYGYTF.

The sample holds one count of this clone. The chain recombines TRBV6-6 with TRBJ1-4, with 11 bases fitting TRBD1. Unmatched junction bases numbered 4, after V lost 6 bases and J lost 7 bases. CDR1 and CDR2 from the germline V gene are MNHNY and SVGAGI (reference sequence). The CDR3 covers 14 residues. The CDR3 protein is CASSRDRGSEKLFF. In nucleotides, the CDR3 is TGTGCCAGCAGCCGGGACAGGGGGTCTGAAAAACTGTTTTTT.

The J gene is TRBJ1-4, the V gene TRBV11-2; D not certain. Trimming shortened V by 4 bases and J by 6 bases, and 9 bases separated the two germline ends. Germline CDR1 reads SGHAT; CDR2 reads FQNNGV. The CDR3 covers 13 residues. The CDR3 nucleotides are TGTGCCAGCAGCTCACAAGGCTATGAAAAACTGTTTTTT. This sequence encodes CASSSQGYEKLFF.

In regard to this clone: The junction does not match germline at one end; this may be a read error. This chain uses TRBV7-7 with TRBJ2-1, with D uncertain. CDR1 and CDR2 from the germline V gene are SSHAT and FNYEAQ (reference sequence). The CDR3 totals 12 residues. CDR3 protein: CASSSSGGEQFF. The CDR3 DNA follows: TGTGCTAGCAGCTCTTCGGGTGGTGAGCAGTTCTTC. Filled out from reference TRBV7-7 and TRBJ2-1, the complete variable domain reads GAGVSQSPRYKVTKRGQDVTLRCDPISSHATLYWYQQALGQGPEFLTYFNYEAQPDKSGLPSDRFSAERPEGSISTLTIQRTEQRDSAMYRCASSSSGGEQFFGPGTRLTVL.

About this clone itself: The sample holds other DNA sequences that translate to the same CDR3. The chain joins TRBV30 to TRBJ1-5; a possible D gene is TRBD1 (5 bases). CDR1 is GTSNPN and CDR2 is SVGIG in the germline V gene (reference sequence). The V end lost 3 bases, the J end lost 7 bases, and 13 bases lay between the germline ends. This CDR3 contains 13 residues. CDR3 coding DNA: TGTGCCTGGAGCTCGGGGGGGAGACAGCCCCAGCATTTT. Translation gives CAWSSGGRQPQHF.

The V call is TRBV6-6, the J call TRBJ1-3; D not resolved. The CDR3 is 13 amino acids. The germline CDR1 and CDR2 sequences are MNHNY and SVGAGI (reference sequence). V was shortened by 9 bases and J by 2 bases, with 11 bases between the two germline ends. In DNA form, the CDR3 reads TGTGCCAGTTCGGTAATAACTGGAAACACCATATATTTT. Protein product: CASSVITGNTIYF.

This chain links TRBV11-2 with TRBJ2-5, with 8 nucleotides matching TRBD2. V lost 5 bases and J lost 4; bases outside the gene matches: 15. In germline, CDR1 is SGHAT, CDR2 FQNNGV. This CDR3 region has 17 residues. CDR3 DNA sequence: TGTGCCAGCAGCCATAGCGGGGCAGGGCGGTTAAGAGAGACCCAGTACTTC. Its translation: CASSHSGAGRLRETQYF.

This chain links TRBV2 with TRBJ2-1; no clear D. Looked up from germline, CDR1 is SNHLY and CDR2 is FYNNEI. The length of the CDR3 is 12 residues. V lost 4 bases to trimming and J lost 7 bases, with 8 bases between them. The CDR3 here is CASSVYINEQFF. The DNA of the CDR3 is TGTGCCAGCAGTGTTTACATAAATGAGCAGTTCTTC.

The chain has TRBV6-5 and TRBJ1-6, with a weak D call TRBD1 (6 bases). The CDR3 spans 15 residues. V lost 6 bases and J lost 9, with 18 bases in between. Germline V gene data show CDR1 as MNHEY and CDR2 as SVGAGI. In DNA, the CDR3 is TGTGCCAGCAGACCACCAGGGGTAAGGGGTTCACCCCTCCACTTT. Encoded protein: CASRPPGVRGSPLHF.

The chain carries TRBV4-1 and TRBJ2-7; 8 bases are shared with TRBD2. Germline lookup yields CDR1 MGHRA and CDR2 YSYEKL. With 2 bases clipped from V and 0 bases from J, the junction kept 6 bases outside the gene matches. The CDR3 has 16 residues. CDR3 coding DNA: TGCGCCAGCAGCCAATCACTAGCGGTGAGCTCCTACGAGCAGTACTTC. Its translation: CASSQSLAVSSYEQYF.